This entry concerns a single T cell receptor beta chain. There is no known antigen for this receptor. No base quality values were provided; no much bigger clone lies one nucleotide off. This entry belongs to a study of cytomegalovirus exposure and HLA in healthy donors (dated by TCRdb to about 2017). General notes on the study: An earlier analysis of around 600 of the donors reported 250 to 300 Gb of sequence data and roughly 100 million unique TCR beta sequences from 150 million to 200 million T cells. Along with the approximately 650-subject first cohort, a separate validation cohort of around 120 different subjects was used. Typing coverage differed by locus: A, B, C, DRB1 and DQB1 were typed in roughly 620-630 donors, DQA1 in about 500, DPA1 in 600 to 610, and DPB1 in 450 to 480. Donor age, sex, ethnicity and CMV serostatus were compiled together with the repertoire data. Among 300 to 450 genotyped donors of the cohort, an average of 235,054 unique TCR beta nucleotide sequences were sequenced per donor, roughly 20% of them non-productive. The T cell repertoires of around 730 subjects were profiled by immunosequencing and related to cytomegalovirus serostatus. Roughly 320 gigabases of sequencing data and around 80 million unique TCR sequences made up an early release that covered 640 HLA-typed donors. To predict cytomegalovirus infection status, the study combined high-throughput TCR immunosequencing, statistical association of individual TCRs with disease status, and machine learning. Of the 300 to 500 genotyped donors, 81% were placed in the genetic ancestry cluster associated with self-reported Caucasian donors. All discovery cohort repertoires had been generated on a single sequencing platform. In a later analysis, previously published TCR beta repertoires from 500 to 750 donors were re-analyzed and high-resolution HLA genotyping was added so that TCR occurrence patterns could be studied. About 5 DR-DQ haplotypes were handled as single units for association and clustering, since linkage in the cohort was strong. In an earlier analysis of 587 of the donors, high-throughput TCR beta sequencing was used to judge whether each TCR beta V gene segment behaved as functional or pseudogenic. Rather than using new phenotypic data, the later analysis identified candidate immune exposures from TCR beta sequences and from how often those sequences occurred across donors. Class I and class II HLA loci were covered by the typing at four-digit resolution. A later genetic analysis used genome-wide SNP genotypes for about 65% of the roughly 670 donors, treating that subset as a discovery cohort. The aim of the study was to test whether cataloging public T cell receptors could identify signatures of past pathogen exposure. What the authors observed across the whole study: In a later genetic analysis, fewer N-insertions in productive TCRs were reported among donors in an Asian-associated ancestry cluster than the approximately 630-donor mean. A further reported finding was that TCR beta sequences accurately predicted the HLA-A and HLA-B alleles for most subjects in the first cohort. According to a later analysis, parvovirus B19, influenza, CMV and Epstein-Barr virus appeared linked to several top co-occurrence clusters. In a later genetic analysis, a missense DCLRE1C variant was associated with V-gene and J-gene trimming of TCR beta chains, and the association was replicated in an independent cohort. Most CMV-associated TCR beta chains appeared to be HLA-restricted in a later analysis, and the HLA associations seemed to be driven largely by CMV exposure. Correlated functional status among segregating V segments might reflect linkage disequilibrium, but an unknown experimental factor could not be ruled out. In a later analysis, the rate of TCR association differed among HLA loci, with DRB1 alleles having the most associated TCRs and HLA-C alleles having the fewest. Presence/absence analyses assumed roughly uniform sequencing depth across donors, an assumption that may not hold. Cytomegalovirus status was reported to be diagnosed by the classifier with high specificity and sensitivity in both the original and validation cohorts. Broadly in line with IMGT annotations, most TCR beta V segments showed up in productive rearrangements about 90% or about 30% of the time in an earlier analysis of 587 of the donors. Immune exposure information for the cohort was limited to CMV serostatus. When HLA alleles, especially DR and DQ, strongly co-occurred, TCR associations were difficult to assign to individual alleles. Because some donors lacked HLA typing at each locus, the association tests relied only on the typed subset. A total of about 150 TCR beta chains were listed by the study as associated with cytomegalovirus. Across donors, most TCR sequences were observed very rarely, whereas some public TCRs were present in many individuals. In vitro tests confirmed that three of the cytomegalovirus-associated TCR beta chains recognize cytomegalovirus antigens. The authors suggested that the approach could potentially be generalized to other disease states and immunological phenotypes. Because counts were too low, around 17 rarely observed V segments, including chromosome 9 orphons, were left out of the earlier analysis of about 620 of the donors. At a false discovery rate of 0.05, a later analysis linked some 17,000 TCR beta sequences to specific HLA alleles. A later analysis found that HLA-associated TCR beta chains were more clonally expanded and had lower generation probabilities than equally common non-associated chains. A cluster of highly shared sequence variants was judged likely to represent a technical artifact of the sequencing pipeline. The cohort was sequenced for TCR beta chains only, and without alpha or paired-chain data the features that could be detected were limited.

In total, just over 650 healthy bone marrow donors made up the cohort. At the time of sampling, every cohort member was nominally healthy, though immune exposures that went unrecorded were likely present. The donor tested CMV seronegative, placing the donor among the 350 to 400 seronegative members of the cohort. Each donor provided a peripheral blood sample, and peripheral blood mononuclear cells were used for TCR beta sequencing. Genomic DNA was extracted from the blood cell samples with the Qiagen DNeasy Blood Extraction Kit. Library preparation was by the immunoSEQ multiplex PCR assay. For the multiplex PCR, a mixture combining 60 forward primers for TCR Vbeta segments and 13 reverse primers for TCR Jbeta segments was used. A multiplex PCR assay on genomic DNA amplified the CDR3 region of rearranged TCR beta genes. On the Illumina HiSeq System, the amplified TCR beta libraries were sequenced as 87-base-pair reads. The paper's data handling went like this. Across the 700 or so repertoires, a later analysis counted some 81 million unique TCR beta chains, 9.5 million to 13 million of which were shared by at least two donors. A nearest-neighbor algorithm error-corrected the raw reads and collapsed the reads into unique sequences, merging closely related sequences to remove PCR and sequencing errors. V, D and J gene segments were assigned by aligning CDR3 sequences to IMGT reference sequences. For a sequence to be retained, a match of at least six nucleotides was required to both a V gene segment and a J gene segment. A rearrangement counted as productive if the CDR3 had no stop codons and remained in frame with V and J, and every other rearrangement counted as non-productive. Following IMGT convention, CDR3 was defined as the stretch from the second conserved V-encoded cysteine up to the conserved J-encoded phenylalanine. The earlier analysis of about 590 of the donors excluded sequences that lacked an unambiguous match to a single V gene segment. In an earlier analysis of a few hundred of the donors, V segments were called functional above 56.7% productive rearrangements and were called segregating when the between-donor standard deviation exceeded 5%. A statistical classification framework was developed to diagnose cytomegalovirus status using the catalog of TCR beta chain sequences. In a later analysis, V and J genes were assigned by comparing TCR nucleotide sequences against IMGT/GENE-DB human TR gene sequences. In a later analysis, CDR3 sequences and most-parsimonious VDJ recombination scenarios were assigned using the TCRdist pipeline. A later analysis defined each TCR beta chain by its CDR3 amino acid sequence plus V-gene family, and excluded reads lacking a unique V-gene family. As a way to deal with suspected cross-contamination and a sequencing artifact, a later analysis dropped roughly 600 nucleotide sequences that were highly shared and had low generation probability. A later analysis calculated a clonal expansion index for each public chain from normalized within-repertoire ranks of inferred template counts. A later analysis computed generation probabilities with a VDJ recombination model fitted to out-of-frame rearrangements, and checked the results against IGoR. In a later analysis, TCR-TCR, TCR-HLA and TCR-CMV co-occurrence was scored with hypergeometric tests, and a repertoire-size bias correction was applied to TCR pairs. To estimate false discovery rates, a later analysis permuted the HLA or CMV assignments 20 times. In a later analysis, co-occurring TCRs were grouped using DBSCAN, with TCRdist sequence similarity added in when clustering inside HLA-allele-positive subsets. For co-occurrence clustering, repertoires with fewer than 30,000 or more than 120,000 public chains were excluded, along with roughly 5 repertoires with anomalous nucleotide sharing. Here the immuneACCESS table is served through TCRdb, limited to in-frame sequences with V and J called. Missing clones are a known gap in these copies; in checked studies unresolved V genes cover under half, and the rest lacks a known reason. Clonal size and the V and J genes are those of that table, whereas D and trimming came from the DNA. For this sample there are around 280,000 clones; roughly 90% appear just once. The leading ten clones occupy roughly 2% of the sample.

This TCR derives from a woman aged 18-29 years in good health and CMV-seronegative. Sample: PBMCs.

For the CDR3, the sequence is CASKGVGGMNTEAFF. The bases read TGCGCCAGCAAAGGGGTGGGCGGGATGAACACTGAAGCTTTCTTT. The receptor chain draws on TRBV5-1 and TRBJ1-1; tentative D gene TRBD1, with 5 bases matching. V lost 6 bases and J lost 0 bases; the stretch between them is 15 bases long. From the germline V gene, CDR1 is SGHRS and CDR2 is YFSETQ. Inclusive of the bounding cysteine and phenylalanine, the CDR3 is 15 residues long. Kept here is only the CDR3 DNA, which spans 45 bases and is read in frame from base 1. Reference TRBV5-1 and TRBJ1-1 genes cover what lies past the CDR3, so the full variable domain is KAGVTQTPRYLIKTRGQQVTLSCSPISGHRSVSWYQQTPGQGLQFLFEYFSETQRNKGNFPGRFSGRQFSNSRSEMNVSTLELGDSALYLCASKGVGGMNTEAFFGQGTRLTVV.